This T cell receptor (beta chain) was profiled in a study of CD8 T cells in ankylosing spondylitis. Concerning this clonotype itself: The antigen is unknown.

Germline CDR1 MNHNS, CDR2 SASEGT. The CDR3 covers 16 residues. V was pared by 1 base and J by 4 bases, with 16 bases between. Study-wide results and caveats: A TCR beta motif made of about 8 highly homologous variants seemed typical of ankylosing spondylitis blood.

From the 5' RACE reads, TCRdb called clonotypes with MiXCR, one entry per CDR3 protein. The table includes about 440,000 distinct CDR3 sequences, 17% detected once. The TCR sequence derives from a male donor with ankylosing spondylitis. The specimen sequenced was blood, either unsorted or a sorted T cell fraction (not recorded which). The chain carries TRBV6-1 and TRBJ1-2; D unresolved. The CDR3 here is CASSEGTLSGLYGYTF. The CDR3 DNA reads TGTGCCAGCAGTGAAGGAACCCTGTCAGGCCTCTATGGCTACACCTTC.